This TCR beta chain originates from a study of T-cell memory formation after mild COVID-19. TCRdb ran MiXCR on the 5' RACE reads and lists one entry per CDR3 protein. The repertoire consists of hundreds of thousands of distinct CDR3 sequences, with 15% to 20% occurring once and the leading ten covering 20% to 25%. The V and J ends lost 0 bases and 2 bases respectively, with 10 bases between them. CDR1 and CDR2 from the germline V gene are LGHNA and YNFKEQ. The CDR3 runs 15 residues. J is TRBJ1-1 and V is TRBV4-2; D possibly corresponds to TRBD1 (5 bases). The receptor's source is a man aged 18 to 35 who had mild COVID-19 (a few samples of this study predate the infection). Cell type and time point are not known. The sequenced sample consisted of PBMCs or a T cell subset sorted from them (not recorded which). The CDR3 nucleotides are TGTGCCAGCAGCCAAGATCGTGGGGGAAACACTGAAGCTTTCTTT. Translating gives CASSQDRGGNTEAFF.